Described below is a single T cell receptor beta chain sequence and its context. Its antigen is unknown. This sample is drawn from a study of beta chain features in type 1 diabetes. The sequenced template was cDNA made from the entire isolated RNA. Measured with immunoSEQ multiplex PCR; TCRdb has only the in-frame clones, and not every one. In the table there are about 180,000 clones, 7% to 9% of which are singletons. The CDR3 spans 14 residues. V was clipped by 9 bases and J by 4 bases, with 17 bases between them. Germline V lookup: CDR1 SNHLY, CDR2 FYNNEI. Overall study findings and caveats: TCRB CDR3s were moderately but significantly shorter in Type 1 diabetes patients in all four CD4+ subsets.

Sorted cells reached over 95% purity in every population. What was sequenced was central memory CD4+ T cells from blood. This receptor was taken from a man younger than 30 with type 1 diabetes. The V gene is TRBV2, the J gene TRBJ2-3; a weak D match, TRBD2 (6 bases). The CDR3 sequence is CASHRDSGSDTQYF. For the CDR3, the DNA is TGTGCCAGTCACCGGGACTCGGGATCAGATACGCAGTATTTT.